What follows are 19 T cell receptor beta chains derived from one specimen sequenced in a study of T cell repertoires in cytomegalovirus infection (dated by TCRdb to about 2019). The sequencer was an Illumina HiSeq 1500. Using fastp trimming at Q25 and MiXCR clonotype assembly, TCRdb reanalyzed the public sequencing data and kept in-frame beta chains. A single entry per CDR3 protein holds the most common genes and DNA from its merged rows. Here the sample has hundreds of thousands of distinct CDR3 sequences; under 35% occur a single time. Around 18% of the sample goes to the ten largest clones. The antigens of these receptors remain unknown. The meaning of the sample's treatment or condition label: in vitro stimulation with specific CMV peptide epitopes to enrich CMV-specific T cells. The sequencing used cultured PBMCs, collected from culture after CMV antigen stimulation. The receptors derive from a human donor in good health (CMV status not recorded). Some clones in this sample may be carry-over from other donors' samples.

This CDR3 is CASSLRQGSYNSPLHF. CDR3 bases: TGTGCCAGCAGTTTAAGACAGGGGTCCTATAATTCACCCCTCCACTTT. This rearrangement joins TRBV12-3 or TRBV12-4 to TRBJ1-6, with 8 bases matching TRBD1. The J segment lost 1 base and the V segment lost 2 bases, leaving 1 base of the junction unmatched. The CDR3 has 16 residues.

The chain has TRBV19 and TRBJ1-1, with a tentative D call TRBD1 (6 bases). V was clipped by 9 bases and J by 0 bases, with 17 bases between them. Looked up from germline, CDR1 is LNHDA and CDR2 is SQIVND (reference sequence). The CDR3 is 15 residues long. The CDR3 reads CASKSADSLNTEAFF. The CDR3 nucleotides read TGTGCCAGCAAATCGGCGGACAGCTTGAACACTGAAGCTTTCTTT.

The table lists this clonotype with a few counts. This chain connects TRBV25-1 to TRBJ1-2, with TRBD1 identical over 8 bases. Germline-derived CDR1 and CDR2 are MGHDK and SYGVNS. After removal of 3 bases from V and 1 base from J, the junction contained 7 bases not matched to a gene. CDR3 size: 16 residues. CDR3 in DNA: TGTGCCAGCAGTGACCCCGGACAGGGCCATAACTATGGCTACACCTTC. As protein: CASSDPGQGHNYGYTF.

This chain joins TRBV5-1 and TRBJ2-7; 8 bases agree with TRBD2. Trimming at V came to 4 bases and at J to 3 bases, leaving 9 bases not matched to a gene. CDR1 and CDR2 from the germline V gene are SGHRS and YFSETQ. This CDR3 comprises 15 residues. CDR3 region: CASSPLAGDLYEQYF. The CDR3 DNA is TGCGCCAGCAGCCCTCTAGCGGGTGACCTCTACGAGCAGTACTTC.

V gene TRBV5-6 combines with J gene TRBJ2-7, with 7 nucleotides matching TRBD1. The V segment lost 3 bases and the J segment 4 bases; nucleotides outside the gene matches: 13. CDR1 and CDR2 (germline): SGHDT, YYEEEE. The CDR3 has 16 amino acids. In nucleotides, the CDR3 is TGTGCCAGCAGCTACGGATACGACAGGGACGGATACGAGCAGTACTTC. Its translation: CASSYGYDRDGYEQYF. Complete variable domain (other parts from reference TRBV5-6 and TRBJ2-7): DAGVTQSPTHLIKTRGQQVTLRCSPKSGHDTVSWYQQALGQGPQFIFQYYEEEERQRGNFPDRFSGHQFPNYSSELNVNALLLGDSALYLCASSYGYDRDGYEQYFGPGTRLTVT.

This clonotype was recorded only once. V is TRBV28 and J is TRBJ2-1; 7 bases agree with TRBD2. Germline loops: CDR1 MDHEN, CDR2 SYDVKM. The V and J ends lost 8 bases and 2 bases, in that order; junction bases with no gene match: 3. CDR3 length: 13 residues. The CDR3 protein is CASGRGAYNEQFF. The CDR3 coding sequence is TGTGCCAGCGGACGGGGGGCCTACAATGAGCAGTTCTTC.

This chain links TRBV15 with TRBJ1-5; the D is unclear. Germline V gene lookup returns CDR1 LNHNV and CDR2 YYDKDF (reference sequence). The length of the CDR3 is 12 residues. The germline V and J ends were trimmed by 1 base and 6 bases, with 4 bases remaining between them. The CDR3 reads CATSRAGQPQHF. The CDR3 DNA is TGTGCCACCAGCAGAGCTGGTCAGCCCCAGCATTTT.

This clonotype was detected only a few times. The CDR3 here is CASSWGTSGGEDEQFF. The CDR3 bases are TGCGCCAGCAGCTGGGGGACTAGCGGGGGGGAAGATGAGCAGTTCTTC. The chain has TRBV5-1 and TRBJ2-1; 16 bases agree with TRBD2. Germline-derived CDR1 and CDR2 are SGHRS and YFSETQ. The CDR3 is 16 residues long. J lost 8 bases, V lost 3 bases, and 5 bases had no gene match.

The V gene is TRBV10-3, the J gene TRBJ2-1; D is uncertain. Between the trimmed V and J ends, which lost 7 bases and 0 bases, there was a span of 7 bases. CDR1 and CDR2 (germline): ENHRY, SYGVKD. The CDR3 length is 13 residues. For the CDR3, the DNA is TGTGCCATCAACGCGGTCTCCTACAATGAGCAGTTCTTC. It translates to CAINAVSYNEQFF.

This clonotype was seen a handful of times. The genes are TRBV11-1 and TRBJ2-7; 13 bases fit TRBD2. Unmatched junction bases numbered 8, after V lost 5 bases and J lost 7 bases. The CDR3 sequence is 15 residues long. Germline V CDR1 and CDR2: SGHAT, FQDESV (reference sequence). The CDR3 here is CASSHGLAGAREQYF. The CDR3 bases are TGTGCCAGCAGCCACGGACTAGCGGGGGCGAGGGAGCAGTACTTC.

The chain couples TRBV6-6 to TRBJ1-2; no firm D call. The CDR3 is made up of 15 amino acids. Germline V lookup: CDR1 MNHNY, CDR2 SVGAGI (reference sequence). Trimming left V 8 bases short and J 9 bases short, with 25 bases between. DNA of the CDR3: TGTGCCAGCGGATTTAGTTTGACACGCCTAAGGAGCTACACCTTC. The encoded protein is CASGFSLTRLRSYTF.

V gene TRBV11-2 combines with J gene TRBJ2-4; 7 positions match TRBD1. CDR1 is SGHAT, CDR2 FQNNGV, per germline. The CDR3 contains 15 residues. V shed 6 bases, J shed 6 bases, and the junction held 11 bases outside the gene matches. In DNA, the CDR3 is TGTGCCAGCAGACCTTCATACAGGGGTGGAAACATTCAGTACTTC. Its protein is CASRPSYRGGNIQYF.

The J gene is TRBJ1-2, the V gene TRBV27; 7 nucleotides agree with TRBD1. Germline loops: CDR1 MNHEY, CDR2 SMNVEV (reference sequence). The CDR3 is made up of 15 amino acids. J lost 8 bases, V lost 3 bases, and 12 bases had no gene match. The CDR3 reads CASSLEAGGDGGYTF. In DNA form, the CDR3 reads TGTGCCAGCAGTTTGGAGGCAGGGGGAGATGGGGGCTACACCTTC.

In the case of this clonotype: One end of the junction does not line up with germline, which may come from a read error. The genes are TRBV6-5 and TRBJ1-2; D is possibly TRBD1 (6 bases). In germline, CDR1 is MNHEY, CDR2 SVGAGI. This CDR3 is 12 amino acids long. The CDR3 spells CGTWGRSSGYTF. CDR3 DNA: TGCGGGACTTGGGGGCGTTCCAGTGGCTACACCTTC.

CDR3 loop: CASSLFFASYGYTF. The CDR3 DNA is TGTGCCAGCAGTTTATTCTTCGCCTCCTATGGCTACACCTTC. This chain links TRBV28 with TRBJ1-2; D ambiguous. Germline lookup yields CDR1 MDHEN and CDR2 SYDVKM. The CDR3 length is 14 residues. Trimming took 1 base from V and 4 from J, leaving 10 bases between them.

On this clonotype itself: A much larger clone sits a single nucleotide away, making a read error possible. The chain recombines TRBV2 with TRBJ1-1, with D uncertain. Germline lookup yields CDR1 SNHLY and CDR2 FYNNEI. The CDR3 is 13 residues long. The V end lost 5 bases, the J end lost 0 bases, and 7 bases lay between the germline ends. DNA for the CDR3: TGTGCCAGCAGTCGGGATGTGAACACTGAAGCTTTCTTT. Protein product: CASSRDVNTEAFF.

The CDR3 DNA follows: TGTGCCAGCAGCACAGGGCTTAGGGCTGAAGCTTTCTTT. It specifies CASSTGLRAEAFF. This rearrangement joins TRBV6-1 to TRBJ1-1; D is perhaps TRBD1 (6 bases). CDR3 size: 13 residues. The ends were cut back, 6 bases at V and 6 bases at J, with 14 bases in the middle. The germline V gene has CDR1 MNHNS and CDR2 SASEGT.

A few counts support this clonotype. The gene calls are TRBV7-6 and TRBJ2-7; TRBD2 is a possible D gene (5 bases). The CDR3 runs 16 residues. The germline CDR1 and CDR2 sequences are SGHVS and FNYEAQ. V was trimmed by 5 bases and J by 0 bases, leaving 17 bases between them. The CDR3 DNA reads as TGTGCCAGCAGCAACCTTAGAGGGTCAAGCTCCTACGAGCAGTACTTC. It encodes CASSNLRGSSSYEQYF.

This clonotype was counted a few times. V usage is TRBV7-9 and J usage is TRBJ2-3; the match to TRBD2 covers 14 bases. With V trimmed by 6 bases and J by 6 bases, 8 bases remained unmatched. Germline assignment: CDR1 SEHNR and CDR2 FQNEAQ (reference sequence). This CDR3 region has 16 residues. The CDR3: CASRRGLAGGADTQYF. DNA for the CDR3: TGTGCCAGCAGGAGAGGACTAGCGGGAGGAGCGGATACGCAGTATTTT.